The rows below give T cell receptor beta chains drawn from one sample of a study of blood T cell repertoires in COVID-19. Sequenced by immunoSEQ multiplex PCR; TCRdb stores in-frame clones only, minus some. The data show 250,000 to 300,000 clones, approximately 91% seen once. Sequenced material: peripheral blood. The source of these receptors is a woman aged 25 to 39 with COVID-19, enrolled during active disease. Each CDR3 is given without its conserved first and last residue.

v_gene	j_gene	len	CDR3aa
TRBV19	TRBJ2-1	13	ASSIGLAGGNEQF
TRBV6-5	TRBJ1-4	12	ATRAPATNEKLF
TRBV28	TRBJ1-1	14	ASSPQGRGADTEAF
TRBV5-6	TRBJ1-1	12	ASSLGRGNTEAF
TRBV19	TRBJ1-5	11	ASSTDSQQPQH
TRBV18	TRBJ2-5	11	ASSPRARETQY
TRBV27	TRBJ1-2	12	ASSFRDRVRGYT
TRBV11-2	TRBJ1-5	12	ASSPGQGNQPQH
TRBV5-8	TRBJ2-5	14	ASSLGLAESQETQY
TRBV2	TRBJ2-3	16	ASSNSRELFTRTDTQY
TRBV19	TRBJ2-4	14	ASSMGGAGAKNIQY
TRBV7-8	TRBJ1-4	18	ASSPRTAKSMDATNEKLF
TRBV4-2	TRBJ1-1	13	ASSPATGLGTEAF
TRBV5-1	TRBJ2-2	14	ASSYGTGVNTGELF
TRBV5-4	TRBJ2-7	13	ASSLGGQGSYEQY
TRBV19	TRBJ1-4	13	ASSIGQGTNEKLF
TRBV3-1/TRBV3-2	TRBJ2-7	11	ASSQVGDYEQY
TRBV7-2	TRBJ1-3	13	ASSLSQGIGNTIY
TRBV28	TRBJ1-4	12	ASSLIGGNEKLF
TRBV30	TRBJ1-1	11	AWRGLGNTEAF
TRBV19	TRBJ1-2	13	ASSIDPRVNYGYT
TRBV10-3	TRBJ2-3	12	AISDGGSTDTQY
TRBV7-8	TRBJ2-7	10	ASSFTASEQY
TRBV15	TRBJ1-1	14	ATSRDGTGPNTEAF
TRBV28	TRBJ2-1	15	ASSLVGTSGFIDEQF
TRBV11-3	TRBJ2-7	11	ASSLGPTYEQY
TRBV7-2	TRBJ2-5	11	ASSAQGRETQY
TRBV30	TRBJ1-1	10	AWSVQGMEAF
TRBV9	TRBJ1-4	15	ASSVAPTGYEGEKLF
TRBV10-2	TRBJ1-1	11	ASTIDRDTEAF
TRBV4-1	TRBJ2-7	13	ASSQAPAVAYEQY
TRBV9	TRBJ2-3	12	ASSGGTSTDTQY
TRBV10-3	TRBJ2-1	12	AGSSSDNYNEQF
TRBV5-1	TRBJ2-5	15	ASSLGFGVGGGETQY
TRBV2	TRBJ1-4	11	ASRQTTNEKLF
TRBV30	TRBJ1-1	11	AWSVRLNTEAF
TRBV7-9	TRBJ2-5	11	ASTPRSQETQY
TRBV7-6	TRBJ2-2	13	ASSEDRADTGELF
TRBV7-8	TRBJ2-7	14	ASSVEQTGAPQEQY
TRBV28	TRBJ1-2	10	ASSGQRDGYT
TRBV10-3	TRBJ1-1	15	AISDWTQGQWGTEAF
TRBV9	TRBJ2-3	12	ASSVGDSESTQY
TRBV6-5	TRBJ1-1	10	ASRAFGSEAF
TRBV10-2	TRBJ1-1	13	ASSDTATVRNEAF
TRBV5-1	TRBJ1-2	12	ASSLTGSGFGYT
TRBV28	TRBJ1-1	11	ATADRVNTEAF
TRBV19	TRBJ1-1	12	ASTRQERATEAF
TRBV24-1	TRBJ2-3	15	ATSDFTSGRAVYTQY
TRBV29-1	TRBJ1-2	10	SVTQTGGSYT
TRBV6-1	TRBJ2-7	11	ASSEVGEYEQY
TRBV29-1	TRBJ2-1	10	SVRSSYNEQF
TRBV10-2	TRBJ2-2	11	ASSSGTTGELF
TRBV24-1	TRBJ2-2	11	ATSTGIPGELF
TRBV24-1	TRBJ2-2	11	ATSDFSTGELF
TRBV2	TRBJ2-1	10	ASSRTGNEQF
TRBV27	TRBJ2-2	14	ASSLTGAANTGELF
TRBV27	TRBJ1-1	11	ASSLGQTTEAF
TRBV2	TRBJ2-5	11	ASSERGGETQY
TRBV2	TRBJ1-2	11	ASSPGQGYGYT
TRBV5-1	TRBJ2-7	12	ASSLAGGPYEQY